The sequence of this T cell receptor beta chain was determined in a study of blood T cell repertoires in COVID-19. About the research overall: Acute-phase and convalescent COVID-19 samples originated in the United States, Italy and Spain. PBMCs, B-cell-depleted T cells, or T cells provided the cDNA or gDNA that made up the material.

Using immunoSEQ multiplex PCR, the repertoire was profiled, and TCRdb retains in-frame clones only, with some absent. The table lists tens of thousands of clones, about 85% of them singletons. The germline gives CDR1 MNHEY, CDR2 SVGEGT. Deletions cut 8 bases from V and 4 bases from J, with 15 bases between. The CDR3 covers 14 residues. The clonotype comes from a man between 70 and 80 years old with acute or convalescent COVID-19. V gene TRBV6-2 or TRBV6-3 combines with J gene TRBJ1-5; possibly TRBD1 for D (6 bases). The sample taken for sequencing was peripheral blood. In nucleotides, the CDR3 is TGTGCCAGCGGCCGGGGGCGAGAAAATCAGCCCCAGCATTTT. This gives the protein CASGRGRENQPQHF.